A selection of T cell receptor beta chains follows, all from one sample in a study of graft-versus-host responses after intestinal transplantation. Some clones are missing from TCRdb's copy, which holds only in-frame ones; the method was immunoSEQ multiplex PCR. The sample has about 59,000 clones, 94% seen once. These receptors lack a known antigen. The sample here was unstimulated CD4+ T cells sorted from spleen or lymph node cells, taken before transplant. These receptors all come from a human donor who was the organ donor for an intestinal transplant. Both conserved end residues are part of each CDR3. The D gene is left open where the match is weak. Clone size is given for some rows only: seen once, a few or many times, or a class if the clone is expanded.

j_call cdr3_length v_call clone_size d_call cdr3_nt cdr3_aa
TRBJ1-2 13 TRBV27 - - TGTGCCAGCAGTTTAAGACAGAACTATGGCTACACCTTC CASSLRQNYGYTF
TRBJ1-5 15 TRBV19 - - TGTGCCAGTAGTATCGAAACAGGGCCGTATCAGCCCCAGCATTTT CASSIETGPYQPQHF
TRBJ2-5 16 TRBV10-3 - - TGTGCCATCAGTGAGTCGTTGGCGGGGGCACAAGAGACCCAGTACTTC CAISESLAGAQETQYF
TRBJ2-7 16 TRBV10-3 - TRBD1 TGTGCCATCAGTGGCGGACAGGGCGAGTGGACCTACGAGCAGTACTTC CAISGGQGEWTYEQYF
TRBJ2-7 12 TRBV7-9 - TRBD1 TGTGCCAGCAGCGTAACAGGGGCCGAGCAGTACTTC CASSVTGAEQYF
TRBJ2-7 12 TRBV6-6 - - TGTGCCAGCAGCCCACAAGGCCACGAGCAGTACTTC CASSPQGHEQYF
TRBJ2-1 17 TRBV7-2 - - TGTGCCAGCAGCTTAGTCGGGGGAGCGCACTCCTACAATGAGCAGTTCTTC CASSLVGGAHSYNEQFF
TRBJ1-1 14 TRBV5-1 - - TGCGCCAGCAGCTTGGAAGGGGGGACCACTGAAGCTTTCTTT CASSLEGGTTEAFF
TRBJ2-1 17 TRBV9 once TRBD2 TGTGCCAGCAGCGTAGGATTAGCGGGAAGCTCCTACAATGAGCAGTTCTTC CASSVGLAGSSYNEQFF
TRBJ2-3 13 TRBV30 - - TGTGCCTGGTCTGGGGGGGCTTTCGATACGCAGTATTTT CAWSGGAFDTQYF
TRBJ2-7 11 TRBV12-5 - TRBD1 TGTGCTAGTGGGACAGGGTACGAGCAGTACTTC CASGTGYEQYF
TRBJ1-2 14 TRBV5-6 - - TGTGCCAGCAGCTGGGACCTGTCAAGAAGCGGCTACACCTTC CASSWDLSRSGYTF
TRBJ1-2 15 TRBV5-4 - - TGTGCCAGCAGCTTGGCGATGAGGCAGAACTATGGCTACACCTTC CASSLAMRQNYGYTF
TRBJ2-1 17 TRBV7-9 - - TGTGCCAGCAGCTTGGGCCAGGGGAGTGGTTCCTACAATGAGCAGTTCTTC CASSLGQGSGSYNEQFF
TRBJ2-3 17 TRBV19 - TRBD2 TGTGCCAGTAGTATATATCAAAGCGGGGGGGCTACAGATACGCAGTATTTT CASSIYQSGGATDTQYF
TRBJ1-3 15 TRBV6-1 - - TGTGCCAGCAGTTCAATAGACAGCTCTGGAAACACCATATATTTT CASSSIDSSGNTIYF
TRBJ1-6 13 TRBV7-3 once - TGTGCCAGCAGCTTGAACAGGGACTCACCCCTCCACTTT CASSLNRDSPLHF
TRBJ1-5 12 TRBV6-1 - - TGTGCCAGCAGCCAAAATTATCAGCCCCAGCATTTT CASSQNYQPQHF
TRBJ1-5 14 TRBV19 - - TGTGCCAGTACAGCCGGGACTACTAGGCAGCCCCAGCATTTT CASTAGTTRQPQHF
TRBJ2-2 16 TRBV5-5 - TRBD1 TGTGCCAGCAGCTTGGTAACAGGGGCCGCCGGCGGGGAGCTGTTTTTT CASSLVTGAAGGELFF
TRBJ2-2 14 TRBV4-2 - - TGTGCCAGCAGCCCCCTTTTTGACACCGGGGAGCTGTTTTTT CASSPLFDTGELFF
TRBJ2-7 14 TRBV7-2 - - TGTGCCAGCAGCTTAGGGGCCCGCTCCTACGAGCAGTACTTC CASSLGARSYEQYF
TRBJ2-7 12 TRBV18 - - TGTGCCAGCTCACCACACGGCTACGAGCAGTACTTC CASSPHGYEQYF
TRBJ2-2 13 TRBV29-1 - TRBD1 TGCAGCGGACGGACAGGGTCCACCGGGGAGCTGTTTTTT CSGRTGSTGELFF
TRBJ2-3 17 TRBV5-4 - TRBD1 TGTGCCAGCAGCACCGGACAGGTAATGGCTCTGAGAGATACGCAGTATTTT CASSTGQVMALRDTQYF
TRBJ2-7 14 TRBV7-2 - TRBD2 TGTGCCAGCAGCTTAAAAGGGACTAAAAGAGAGCAGTACTTC CASSLKGTKREQYF
TRBJ2-1 11 TRBV7-2 - - TGTGCCAGCAGCTTAGGCGGGGAGCAGTTCTTC CASSLGGEQFF
TRBJ2-3 17 TRBV5-6 - TRBD2 TGTGCCAGCAGCTTGGAGCCTAGCGGGGGGTACACAGATACGCAGTATTTT CASSLEPSGGYTDTQYF
TRBJ2-5 14 TRBV7-8 - - TGTGCCAGCAGCTATCTAGCAGTAGTGGAGACCCAGTACTTC CASSYLAVVETQYF
TRBJ1-1 14 TRBV28 - - TGTGCCAGCCTCACCCCGGGTCGGTGGACTGAAGCTTTCTTT CASLTPGRWTEAFF
TRBJ2-7 14 TRBV6-5 - - TGTGCCAGCAGTCTGACGACAGGGAGGTACGAGCAGTACTTC CASSLTTGRYEQYF
TRBJ2-7 19 TRBV11-2 - TRBD2 TGTGCCAGCAACAATCCGGGACTAGCGGGGGGGTACCCTTCCTACGAGCAGTACTTC CASNNPGLAGGYPSYEQYF
TRBJ2-7 11 TRBV11-2 - - TGTGCCAGCAGCTTCGGGACCGAGCAGTACTTC CASSFGTEQYF
TRBJ1-1 18 TRBV5-1 - TRBD1 TGCGCCAGCAGGACCCTAAAACCAGGGGGCCCGATGAACACTGAAGCTTTCTTT CASRTLKPGGPMNTEAFF
TRBJ2-7 16 TRBV18 - TRBD1 TGTGCCAGCTCACCACCGGGGACAGCGATGGGCTACGAGCAGTACTTC CASSPPGTAMGYEQYF
TRBJ2-3 16 TRBV4-1 - - TGCGCCAGCAGCCAAGAAAAAGGCGGCAGGGCAGATACGCAGTATTTT CASSQEKGGRADTQYF
TRBJ2-3 17 TRBV19 - TRBD1 TGTGCCAGTAGTATGAGGGACAGGGGACGGACCACAGATACGCAGTATTTT CASSMRDRGRTTDTQYF
TRBJ2-1 17 TRBV19 - - TGTGCCAGTAGTATACTCCCGGGACCCATAGTCGGCGGGGAGCAGTTCTTC CASSILPGPIVGGEQFF
TRBJ1-1 14 TRBV5-1 - - TGCGCCAGCAGCTTGACGGCAAGGCGGACTGAAGCTTTCTTT CASSLTARRTEAFF
TRBJ1-2 13 TRBV5-4 once TRBD1 TGTGCCAGCAGTCAAGACAGGGGCTATGGCTACACCTTC CASSQDRGYGYTF
TRBJ1-3 15 TRBV5-1 - - TGCGCCAGCAGCTTAACGTCCAGGGACGGAAACGCCATATATTTT CASSLTSRDGNAIYF
TRBJ2-1 13 TRBV19 - TRBD1 TGTGCCAGTAGTCCCGGACAGGGCAATGAGCAGTTCTTC CASSPGQGNEQFF
TRBJ2-7 17 TRBV7-2 - TRBD1 TGTGCCAGCAGCTTGGGACAGGTTAAGCCTCGGAGCTACGAGCAGTACTTC CASSLGQVKPRSYEQYF
TRBJ2-1 15 TRBV11-2 - - TGTGCCAGCAGCTTTCTTAGGCTTGAATACAATGAGCAGTTCTTC CASSFLRLEYNEQFF
TRBJ1-2 15 TRBV4-2 - - TGTGCCAGCAGCCAAGAGAGGTGGGACGGCTATGGCTACACCTTC CASSQERWDGYGYTF
TRBJ2-3 16 TRBV5-1 few TRBD2 TGCGCCAGCAGCTTGGTTTCTAGCGGGAGCACAGATACGCAGTATTTT CASSLVSSGSTDTQYF
TRBJ1-1 15 TRBV5-1 - TRBD1 TGCGCCAGCAGCAAAGGGGGCAGGATGGACACTGAAGCTTTCTTT CASSKGGRMDTEAFF
TRBJ2-2 16 TRBV4-1 - - TGCGCCAGCAGCCAATATGCCACAATAACATCCGGGGAGCTGTTTTTT CASSQYATITSGELFF
TRBJ2-7 15 TRBV19 - - TGTGCCAGTAGTAAAATTGGGGGTCCTTTCTACGAGCAGTACTTC CASSKIGGPFYEQYF
TRBJ2-7 14 TRBV6-5 once - TGTGCCAGCCGCCCCTGGTCAGGGGACTACGAGCAGTACTTC CASRPWSGDYEQYF
TRBJ2-3 16 TRBV29-1 - - TGCAGCGTAGCATCGCGGACTCTCCCCCCCGCAGATACGCAGTATTTT CSVASRTLPPADTQYF